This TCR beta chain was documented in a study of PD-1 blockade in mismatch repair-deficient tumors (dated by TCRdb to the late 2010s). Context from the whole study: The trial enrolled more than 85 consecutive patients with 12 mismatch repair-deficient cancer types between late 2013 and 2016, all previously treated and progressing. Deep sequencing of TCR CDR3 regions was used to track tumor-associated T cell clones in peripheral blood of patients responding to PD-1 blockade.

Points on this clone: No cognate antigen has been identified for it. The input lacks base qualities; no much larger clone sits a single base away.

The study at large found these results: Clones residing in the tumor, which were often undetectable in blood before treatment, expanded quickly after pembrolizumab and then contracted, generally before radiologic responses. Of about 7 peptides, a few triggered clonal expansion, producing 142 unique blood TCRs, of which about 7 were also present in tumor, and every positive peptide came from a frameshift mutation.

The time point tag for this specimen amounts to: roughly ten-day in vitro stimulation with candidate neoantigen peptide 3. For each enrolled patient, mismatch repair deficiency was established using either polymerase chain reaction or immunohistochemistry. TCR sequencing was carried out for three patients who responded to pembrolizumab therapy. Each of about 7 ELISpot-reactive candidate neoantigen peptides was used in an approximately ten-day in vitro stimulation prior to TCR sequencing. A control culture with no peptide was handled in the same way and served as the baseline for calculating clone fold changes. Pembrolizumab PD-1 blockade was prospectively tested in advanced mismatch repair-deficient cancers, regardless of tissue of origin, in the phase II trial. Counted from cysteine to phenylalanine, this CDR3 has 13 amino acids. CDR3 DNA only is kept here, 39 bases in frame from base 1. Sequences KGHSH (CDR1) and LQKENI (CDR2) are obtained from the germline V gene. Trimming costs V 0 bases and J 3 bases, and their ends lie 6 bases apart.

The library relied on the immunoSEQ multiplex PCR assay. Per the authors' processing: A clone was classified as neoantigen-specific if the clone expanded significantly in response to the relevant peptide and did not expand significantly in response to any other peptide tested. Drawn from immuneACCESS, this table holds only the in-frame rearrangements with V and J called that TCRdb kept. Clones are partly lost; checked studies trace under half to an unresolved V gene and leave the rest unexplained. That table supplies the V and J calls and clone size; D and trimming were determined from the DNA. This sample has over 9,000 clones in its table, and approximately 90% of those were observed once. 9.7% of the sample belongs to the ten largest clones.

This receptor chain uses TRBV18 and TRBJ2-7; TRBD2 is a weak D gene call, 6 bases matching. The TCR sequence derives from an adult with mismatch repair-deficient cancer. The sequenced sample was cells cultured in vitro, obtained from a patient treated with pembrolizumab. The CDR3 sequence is CASSPPGGYEQYF. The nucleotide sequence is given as TGTGCCAGCTCACCACCGGGGGGCTACGAGCAGTACTTC.